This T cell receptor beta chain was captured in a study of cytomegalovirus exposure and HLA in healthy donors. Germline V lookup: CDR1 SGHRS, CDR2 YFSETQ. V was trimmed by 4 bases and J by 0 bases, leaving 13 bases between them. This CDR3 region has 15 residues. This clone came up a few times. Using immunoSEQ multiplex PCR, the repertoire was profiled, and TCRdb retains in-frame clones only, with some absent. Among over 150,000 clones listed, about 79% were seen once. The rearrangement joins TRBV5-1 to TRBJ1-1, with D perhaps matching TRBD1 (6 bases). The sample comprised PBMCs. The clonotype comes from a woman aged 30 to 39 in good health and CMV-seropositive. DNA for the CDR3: TGCGCCAGCAGCACCCTGGACAGAATGAACACTGAAGCTTTCTTT. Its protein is CASSTLDRMNTEAFF.